The 27 T cell receptor beta chains below come from one sample, sequenced in a study of sequential checkpoint blockade in melanoma. Libraries were prepared by immunoSEQ multiplex PCR; TCRdb keeps only in-frame clonotypes and omits some of them. The profile shows roughly 28,000 clones, about three quarters of them singletons. Treatment reported: randomized to nivolumab then ipilimumab (arm A) or the reverse (arm B). This material consisted of CD8+ T cells sorted from blood (inferred from file names), taken from a patient given nivolumab and ipilimumab in sequence. These receptors were taken from a human donor with melanoma.

This chain links TRBV9 with TRBJ2-7, with D perhaps matching TRBD1 (5 bases). CDR1 is SGDLS and CDR2 is YYNGEE in the germline V gene. This CDR3 has 14 residues. Trimming took 4 bases from V and 6 from J, leaving 17 bases between them. CDR3 coding DNA: TGTGCCAGCAGCCTCCGGCAGGGTATATCCGAGCAGTACTTC. It codes for CASSLRQGISEQYF. Using reference TRBV9 and TRBJ2-7 for the parts outside the CDR3, the full variable domain is DSGVTQTPKHLITATGQRVTLRCSPRSGDLSVYWYQQSLDQGLQFLIQYYNGEERAKGNILERFSAQQFPDLHSELNLSSLELGDSALYFCASSLRQGISEQYFGPGTRLTVT.

The chain links TRBV27 to TRBJ2-1, with D possibly being TRBD1 (5 bases). The V gene's germline CDR1 is MNHEY and CDR2 SMNVEV (reference sequence). The CDR3 has 16 amino acids. The V and J ends lost 3 bases and 6 bases respectively, with 18 bases between them. Written as DNA, the CDR3 is TGTGCCAGCAGTTTCACCCCTGGGGCTAGTTTCAATGAGCAGTTCTTC. This gives the protein CASSFTPGASFNEQFF.

This chain links TRBV29-1 with TRBJ2-2; 8 bases line up with TRBD2. CDR1 and CDR2 (germline): SQVTM, ANQGSEA. Losses at the gene ends were 4 bases for V and 5 bases for J; bases not matched to a gene: 3. This CDR3 has 13 residues. The CDR3 loop is CSVVSGKTGELFF. The CDR3 DNA reads TGCAGCGTTGTTAGCGGGAAAACCGGGGAGCTGTTTTTT.

This chain's CDR3 is CASWSTGTDNEQFF. The CDR3 coding sequence is TGTGCCAGCTGGTCAACCGGGACAGACAATGAGCAGTTCTTC. The rearrangement links TRBV2 to TRBJ2-1, with 7 nucleotides matching TRBD1. The germline gives CDR1 SNHLY, CDR2 FYNNEI. This CDR3 has 14 amino acids. V shed 8 bases and J 5 bases; nucleotides not matched to a gene: 9.

This clone was detected once. This chain joins TRBV7-2 and TRBJ1-5, with 10 bases aligning to TRBD1. J lost 0 bases, V lost 3 bases, and 2 bases had no gene match. CDR1 and CDR2 (germline): SGHTA, FQGNSA. CDR3 length: 16 residues. The CDR3 DNA sequence: TGTGCCAGCAGCTTGGGACAGGGGTATAGCAATCAGCCCCAGCATTTT. It yields the protein CASSLGQGYSNQPQHF.

The chain combines TRBV11-1 with TRBJ2-7, with 9 nucleotides matching TRBD1. The CDR3 loop spans 15 amino acids. J was trimmed by 3 bases and V by 6 bases; bases with no gene match: 9. Germline V gives CDR1 SGHAT, CDR2 FQDESV (reference sequence). The CDR3 loop is CASSLLPGQGYEQYF. CDR3 DNA sequence: TGTGCCAGCAGTTTGCTCCCGGGACAGGGCTACGAGCAGTACTTC.

This sequence joins TRBV27 and TRBJ2-3, with TRBD2 identical over 9 bases. The CDR3 runs 16 residues. Germline-derived CDR1 and CDR2 are MNHEY and SMNVEV (reference sequence). After removal of 2 bases from V and 3 bases from J, the junction contained 6 bases not matched to a gene. The CDR3, as DNA: TGTGCCAGCAGTTTAAGCTTAGCGGGGGAAACAGATACGCAGTATTTT. Protein product: CASSLSLAGETDTQYF.

The sample holds a few counts of this clone. The chain uses TRBV7-3 and TRBJ2-1; 10 bases map to TRBD2. CDR3 length: 17 amino acids. J lost 8 bases, V lost 1 base, and 11 bases had no gene match. In germline, CDR1 is SGHTA, CDR2 FQGTGA. CDR3 residues: CASSLNEASGRDDEQFF. The DNA of the CDR3 is TGTGCCAGCAGCTTAAATGAGGCTAGCGGGAGAGACGATGAGCAGTTCTTC.

This clone is classed as medium-sized. The chain joins TRBV5-1 to TRBJ2-7, with 8 bases identical to TRBD2. Germline assignment: CDR1 SGHRS and CDR2 YFSETQ. The junction had 6 bases not matched to a gene; V was cut back by 7 bases and J by 0 bases. There are 14 residues in the CDR3. This CDR3 is CASHPGGGSYEQYF. CDR3 in DNA: TGCGCCAGCCATCCCGGGGGGGGCTCCTACGAGCAGTACTTC.

V and J are TRBV28 and TRBJ2-7, with D perhaps TRBD1 (6 bases). CDR1 is MDHEN, CDR2 SYDVKM, per germline. The CDR3 consists of 13 residues. Trimming took 4 bases from V and 7 from J, leaving 14 bases between them. CDR3 loop: CASSSIQGGEQYF. CDR3 DNA: TGTGCCAGCAGTTCAATACAGGGCGGGGAGCAGTACTTC.

This chain links TRBV9 with TRBJ2-5, with a possible D match to TRBD2 (6 bases). The CDR3 has 15 residues. The germline CDR1 and CDR2 sequences are SGDLS and YYNGEE. The germline V and J ends were trimmed by 0 bases and 4 bases, with 13 bases remaining between them. The CDR3 coding sequence is TGTGCCAGCAGCGTAGCTGCCACCGGGGGAGAGACCCAGTACTTC. It codes for CASSVAATGGETQYF.

The rearrangement links TRBV7-9 to TRBJ2-1; D gene unclear. The length of the CDR3 is 16 residues. The germline V and J ends were trimmed by 4 bases and 0 bases, with 13 bases remaining between them. Per germline, CDR1 SEHNR and CDR2 FQNEAQ (reference sequence). In nucleotides, the CDR3 is TGTGCCAGCAGCTCCCTCTCCTCGAGCTCCTACAATGAGCAGTTCTTC. Its translation is CASSSLSSSSYNEQFF.

The gene calls are TRBV28 and TRBJ1-2, with 8 bases fitting TRBD1. Trimming took 7 bases from V and 8 from J; bases not matched to a gene: 3. The CDR3 is made up of 11 amino acids. Germline V gene lookup returns CDR1 MDHEN and CDR2 SYDVKM. The CDR3 DNA reads TGTGCCAGCACAGGGGGCAAAGGCTACACCTTC. It yields the protein CASTGGKGYTF.

This clone was observed a handful of times. The chain carries TRBV19 and TRBJ2-7; 9 bases line up with TRBD1. The ends lost 8 bases at V and 5 bases at J; junction bases unmatched: 1. Germline V gives CDR1 LNHDA, CDR2 SQIVND (reference sequence). The CDR3 covers 11 residues. CDR3 coding DNA: TGTGCCAGTGGACAGGGGCACGAGCAGTACTTC. As protein: CASGQGHEQYF.

The rearrangement uses TRBV9 and TRBJ1-2; 8 bases fit TRBD1. Looked up from germline, CDR1 is SGDLS and CDR2 is YYNGEE. The CDR3 has 14 residues. The junction had 5 bases not matched to a gene; V was cut back by 3 bases and J by 4 bases. The CDR3 DNA reads as TGTGCCAGCAGCGCGGGACAGGTCCTCTATGGCTACACCTTC. Protein: CASSAGQVLYGYTF.

This clone was picked up a small number of times. The chain uses TRBV15 and TRBJ1-6, with D unclear. This CDR3 has 14 amino acids. Germline CDR1 reads LNHNV; CDR2 reads YYDKDF (reference sequence). Deletions cut 4 bases from V and 9 bases from J, with 13 bases between. This CDR3 reads CATSTKKEGSPLHF. The CDR3 coding sequence is TGTGCCACCAGCACCAAAAAGGAGGGTTCACCCCTCCACTTT.

The chain joins TRBV27 to TRBJ1-2; no firm D call. The CDR3 sequence is 13 residues long. Per the germline V gene, CDR1 is MNHEY and CDR2 is SMNVEV (reference sequence). Between the trimmed V and J ends, which lost 3 bases and 0 bases, there was a span of 5 bases. Written as DNA, the CDR3 is TGTGCCAGCAGTTTTTCAGCTAACTATGGCTACACCTTC. Encoded protein: CASSFSANYGYTF.

The chain couples TRBV9 to TRBJ2-5, with 8 bases that match TRBD1. The J call is in doubt because the DNA end fits TRBJ2-7 better. This CDR3 has 15 amino acids. The germline gives CDR1 SGDLS, CDR2 YYNGEE. The CDR3 sequence is CASSVLGTGVYEQYF. DNA for the CDR3: TGTGCCAGCAGCGTACTGGGGACAGGAGTTTACGAGCAGTACTTC.

The chain joins TRBV7-8 to TRBJ2-7, with TRBD2 as a possible D gene (6 bases). Trimming left V 1 base short and J 7 bases short, with 17 bases between. The CDR3 runs 15 residues. CDR1 is SGHVS and CDR2 is FQNEAQ in the germline V gene. The CDR3 DNA follows: TGTGCCAGCAGCTTAGTTATTGCGGGGCTTGGGGAGCAGTACTTC. It encodes CASSLVIAGLGEQYF. Drawing the rest from reference TRBV7-8 and TRBJ2-7, the complete variable domain is GAGVSQSPRYKVAKRGQDVALRCDPISGHVSLFWYQQALGQGPEFLTYFQNEAQLDKSGLPSDRFFAERPEGSVSTLKIQRTQQEDSAVYLCASSLVIAGLGEQYFGPGTRLTVT.

The chain recombines TRBV27 with TRBJ1-3, with unresolved D. CDR1 MNHEY and CDR2 SMNVEV come from the germline V gene (reference sequence). V lost 2 bases and J 0 bases, leaving 8 bases between the germline ends. This CDR3 is built from 15 residues. In DNA, the CDR3 is TGTGCCAGCAGTTTAAGTGTGAGCTCTGGAAACACCATATATTTT. This translates into CASSLSVSSGNTIYF.

The chain carries TRBV7-3 and TRBJ2-1; 8 nucleotides match TRBD1. Germline values: CDR1 SGHTA, CDR2 FQGTGA. The CDR3 length is 14 residues. The V gene end was trimmed by 5 bases and the J gene end by 7 bases; junction bases not matched to a gene: 7. This CDR3 is CASSPMTGANEQFF. The DNA for the CDR3 is TGTGCCAGCAGCCCGATGACAGGGGCGAATGAGCAGTTCTTC.

The genes are TRBV11-2 and TRBJ1-2; 8 bases are a match to TRBD1. The length of the CDR3 is 16 residues. The J segment lost 4 bases and the V segment lost 4 bases, leaving 11 bases of the junction unmatched. Germline V gene data show CDR1 as SGHAT and CDR2 as FQNNGV. This CDR3 reads CASSSAGQGRLYGYTF. Here the CDR3 DNA reads TGTGCCAGCAGCTCCGCTGGACAGGGTCGCCTCTATGGCTACACCTTC.

The chain couples TRBV4-3 to TRBJ1-5, with D perhaps TRBD1 (5 bases). Germline V gene sequence: CDR1 LGHNA, CDR2 YSLEER. V shed 0 bases and J shed 7 bases, with 16 bases lying between them. This CDR3 is built from 16 residues. The CDR3 sequence: CASSQDYGGSRQPQHF. CDR3 coding DNA: TGCGCCAGCAGCCAAGATTATGGGGGGTCGCGACAGCCCCAGCATTTT.

The CDR3 DNA follows: TGTGCCAGCAGTTTAAGGGGTATGACTGAAGCTTTCTTT. Translated, it gives CASSLRGMTEAFF. The chain recombines TRBV27 with TRBJ1-1, with TRBD1 as a possible D gene (5 bases). Germline lookup yields CDR1 MNHEY and CDR2 SMNVEV (reference sequence). The CDR3 has 13 amino acids. V lost 2 bases to trimming and J lost 5 bases, with 9 bases between them.

The rearrangement uses TRBV6-1 and TRBJ1-2; TRBD1 aligns across 7 bases. Germline assignment: CDR1 MNHNS and CDR2 SASEGT. J lost 5 bases, V lost 2 bases, and 8 bases had no gene match. The CDR3 has 15 amino acids. Here the CDR3 reads CASSELTGTAYGYTF. The CDR3 nucleotides are TGTGCCAGCAGTGAACTTACCGGGACAGCTTATGGCTACACCTTC.

The genes are TRBV4-3 and TRBJ1-2; 8 nucleotides agree with TRBD1. The germline V gene encodes CDR1 LGHNA and CDR2 YSLEER. Unmatched junction bases numbered 4, after V lost 1 base and J lost 6 bases. CDR3 length: 14 residues. For the CDR3, the DNA is TGCGCCAGCAGCCAAGGGCAGGGGGCAGATGGCTACACCTTC. Translated, it gives CASSQGQGADGYTF.

This clone was detected once. The chain recombines TRBV27 with TRBJ1-2; 7 positions agree with TRBD1. The ends lost 5 bases at V and 7 bases at J; junction bases unmatched: 4. Germline CDR1 reads MNHEY; CDR2 reads SMNVEV (reference sequence). The CDR3 contains 12 residues. The CDR3 spells CASSPRQGGYTF. In DNA form, the CDR3 reads TGTGCCAGCAGTCCCCGACAGGGTGGCTACACCTTC.